Listed here is a single TCR beta chain. Antigen specificity is unknown. This sample was included in a study of CD8 T cells in Susac syndrome. The study's findings and limits: Only a relatively small number of individuals were included in the TCR sequencing and HLA analysis.

cDNA came from roughly 0.53 to 1 ug RNA primed by random hexamers. With immunoSEQ multiplex PCR, TCR beta CDR3 was amplified across 54 Vbeta and 13 Jbeta. TCRdb recomputed calls from the immunoSEQ multiplex PCR reads with MiXCR, one row per CDR3 protein. The sample includes approximately 100,000 distinct CDR3 sequences, approximately 90% seen only once; the top ten take roughly 0.11%. Sequencing of TCR beta was carried out in blood CD8+ and CD4+ T cells. Negative isolation was applied to CD8+ and CD4+ T cells, and FACS enrichment was applied to TEMRA cells. The specimen sequenced was CD8+ T cells from PBMCs. The sequence was collected from a human donor in good health.

This CDR3 reads CASSIGWDSYNEQFF. CDR3 nucleotide sequence: TGTGCCAGTAGTATTGGTTGGGACAGTTACAATGAGCAGTTCTTC. V usage is TRBV19 and J usage is TRBJ2-1; 7 nucleotides agree with TRBD1. Germline V gene lookup returns CDR1 LNHDA and CDR2 SQIVND (reference sequence). Unmatched junction bases numbered 6, after V lost 3 bases and J lost 4 bases. The CDR3 is made up of 15 amino acids.